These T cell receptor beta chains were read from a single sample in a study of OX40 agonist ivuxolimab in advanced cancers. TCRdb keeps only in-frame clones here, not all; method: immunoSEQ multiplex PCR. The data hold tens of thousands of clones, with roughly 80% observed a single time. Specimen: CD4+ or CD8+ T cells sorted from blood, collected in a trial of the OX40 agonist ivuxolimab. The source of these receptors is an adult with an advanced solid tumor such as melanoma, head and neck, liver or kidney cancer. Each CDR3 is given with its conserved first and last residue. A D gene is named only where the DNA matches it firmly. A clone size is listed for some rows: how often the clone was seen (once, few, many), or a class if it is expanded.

CDR3nt: TGCGCCAGCAGTGAGTCGATGGACGTTTATTCACCCCTCCACTTT; CDR3aa: CASSESMDVYSPLHF; d_gene: .; v_gene: TRBV10-1; abundance: .; j_gene: TRBJ1-6
CDR3nt: TGTGCCAGCAGCTTTGGGGGCGGGGAGACCCAGTACTTC; CDR3aa: CASSFGGGETQYF; d_gene: .; v_gene: TRBV11-2; abundance: .; j_gene: TRBJ2-5
CDR3nt: TGCGCCAGCAGCCAAGATTCGGCGGGGGGGCGGAGCACCGGGGAGCTGTTTTTT; CDR3aa: CASSQDSAGGRSTGELFF; d_gene: TRBD2; v_gene: TRBV4-1; abundance: .; j_gene: TRBJ2-2
CDR3nt: TGTGCCAGCAGCAATCGGCACGGTCGGGACATAACGAACACCGGGGAGCTGTTTTTT; CDR3aa: CASSNRHGRDITNTGELFF; d_gene: .; v_gene: TRBV21-1; abundance: .; j_gene: TRBJ2-2
CDR3nt: TGCGCCAGCAGCTGGGCCGGGACTAGCGGGAGGATCCACACAGATACGCAGTATTTT; CDR3aa: CASSWAGTSGRIHTDTQYF; d_gene: TRBD2; v_gene: TRBV5-1; abundance: once; j_gene: TRBJ2-3
CDR3nt: TGTGCCAGCAGTTTTATGACTGAAGCTTTCTTT; CDR3aa: CASSFMTEAFF; d_gene: .; v_gene: TRBV28; abundance: .; j_gene: TRBJ1-1
CDR3nt: TGTGCCAGCAGTGAGGGAAGATTTGGGGGCACAGATACGCAGTATTTT; CDR3aa: CASSEGRFGGTDTQYF; d_gene: .; v_gene: TRBV2; abundance: .; j_gene: TRBJ2-3
CDR3nt: TGTGCCAGCAGCCCGGGACAGGGGGCGATAAGTGAAAAACTGTTTTTT; CDR3aa: CASSPGQGAISEKLFF; d_gene: TRBD1; v_gene: TRBV5-8; abundance: .; j_gene: TRBJ1-4
CDR3nt: TGTGCCAGCAGCTGGGCCTTTGGCTCCTACAATGAGCAGTTCTTC; CDR3aa: CASSWAFGSYNEQFF; d_gene: .; v_gene: TRBV7-3; abundance: .; j_gene: TRBJ2-1
CDR3nt: TGTGCCAGCAGCTTAGCGACAGCGGCCTACAATGAGCAGTTCTTC; CDR3aa: CASSLATAAYNEQFF; d_gene: .; v_gene: TRBV7-9; abundance: .; j_gene: TRBJ2-1
CDR3nt: TGTGCCAGCACCCGGGACTCTTCACCCCTCCACTTT; CDR3aa: CASTRDSSPLHF; d_gene: .; v_gene: TRBV6-6; abundance: .; j_gene: TRBJ1-6
CDR3nt: TGTGCCAGCAGCTCCCCGGACAGGGGCGGGAGCAATCAGCCCCAGCATTTT; CDR3aa: CASSSPDRGGSNQPQHF; d_gene: TRBD1; v_gene: TRBV7-9; abundance: .; j_gene: TRBJ1-5
CDR3nt: TGTGCCAGCAGCTTCTCCGGGACAGGGGTCGAGCAGTACTTC; CDR3aa: CASSFSGTGVEQYF; d_gene: TRBD1; v_gene: TRBV11-2; abundance: .; j_gene: TRBJ2-7
CDR3nt: TGTGCCAGCAGTGAAGGACAGGCGAGGACTGAAGCTTTCTTT; CDR3aa: CASSEGQARTEAFF; d_gene: .; v_gene: TRBV6-1; abundance: .; j_gene: TRBJ1-1
CDR3nt: TGCGCCAGCACCGGACAGGATTTCGGCGGGGAGCTGTTTTTT; CDR3aa: CASTGQDFGGELFF; d_gene: TRBD1; v_gene: TRBV5-1; abundance: .; j_gene: TRBJ2-2
CDR3nt: TGTGCCAGCAGCTTGACTTTTATGGCGGGAAGAACCGGCTACACCTTC; CDR3aa: CASSLTFMAGRTGYTF; d_gene: .; v_gene: TRBV7-2; abundance: .; j_gene: TRBJ1-2
CDR3nt: TGTGCCAGCAGCCTGAAGACAGGGGGCGCGGGGAATGAGCAGTTCTTC; CDR3aa: CASSLKTGGAGNEQFF; d_gene: TRBD1; v_gene: TRBV7-9; abundance: .; j_gene: TRBJ2-1
CDR3nt: TGTGCCAGCAGTGAGGGACTAGCGGGGGATGACACCGGGGAGCTGTTTTTT; CDR3aa: CASSEGLAGDDTGELFF; d_gene: TRBD2; v_gene: TRBV2; abundance: .; j_gene: TRBJ2-2
CDR3nt: TGTGCCAGCGGAGGACAGGGGGCAGGCACCGGGGAGCTGTTTTTT; CDR3aa: CASGGQGAGTGELFF; d_gene: TRBD1; v_gene: TRBV19; abundance: .; j_gene: TRBJ2-2
CDR3nt: TGTGCCAGCAGTGAAGGTGGAACCCAAGAGACCCAGTACTTC; CDR3aa: CASSEGGTQETQYF; d_gene: .; v_gene: TRBV6-1; abundance: .; j_gene: TRBJ2-5
CDR3nt: TGTGCCAGCAGTCGGGAACCAGGACAGGGACAAGAGACCCAGTACTTC; CDR3aa: CASSREPGQGQETQYF; d_gene: TRBD1; v_gene: TRBV2; abundance: .; j_gene: TRBJ2-5
CDR3nt: TGTGCCAGCAGGGCCGACAGGTCCGGCAATCAGCCCCAGCATTTT; CDR3aa: CASRADRSGNQPQHF; d_gene: .; v_gene: TRBV6-4; abundance: .; j_gene: TRBJ1-5
CDR3nt: TGTGCCAGCAGCGTACAGGGGGGCGGTGAAAAACTGTTTTTT; CDR3aa: CASSVQGGGEKLFF; d_gene: TRBD1; v_gene: TRBV5-4; abundance: once; j_gene: TRBJ1-4